These T cell receptor beta chains were read from a single sample in a study of human T cells and chemical hapten exposure. From the 5' RACE reads, TCRdb called clonotypes with MiXCR, one entry per CDR3 protein. The top ten hold roughly 1.4% of the sample, which has about 140,000 distinct CDR3 sequences, around 4% seen once. All receptors come from a female donor in good health. Both conserved end residues are part of each CDR3. A D gene is named only where the DNA matches it firmly. Clone sizes are given selectively: once, few, many, or a class where the clone is expanded.

v_call	d_call	j_call	clone_size	cdr3_aa	cdr3_nt
TRBV6-1	TRBD2	TRBJ2-7	many	CASSVAGVTTYEQYF	TGTGCCAGCAGTGTAGCGGGGGTTACCACCTACGAGCAGTACTTC
TRBV6-1	TRBD1	TRBJ2-7	many	CASNRDRVLSEQYF	TGTGCCAGCAACAGGGACAGGGTACTAAGCGAGCAGTACTTC
TRBV4-3	.	TRBJ1-2	many	CASSQDHLRVGGYTF	TGCGCCAGCAGCCAAGACCACCTAAGGGTCGGGGGCTACACCTTC
TRBV10-3	TRBD2	TRBJ2-3	few	CAISERLAGSTDTQYF	TGTGCCATCAGCGAACGGCTAGCGGGGAGTACAGATACGCAGTATTTT
TRBV3-1	TRBD2	TRBJ2-1	many	CASSQDSSSGVYNEQFF	TGTGCCAGCAGCCAAGACTCCAGTAGCGGGGTGTACAATGAGCAGTTCTTC
TRBV5-5	.	TRBJ1-1	many	CASSTDRPTGEAFF	TGTGCCAGCAGCACCGACAGGCCGACCGGTGAAGCTTTCTTT
TRBV6-2/TRBV6-3	.	TRBJ2-3	.	CASSPETSTDTQYF	TGTGCCAGCAGCCCGGAGACTAGCACAGATACGCAGTATTTT
TRBV3-1	.	TRBJ2-7	.	CASSPPRRGHEQYF	TGTGCCAGCAGCCCTCCGCGGAGGGGACACGAGCAGTACTTC
TRBV7-2	TRBD2	TRBJ2-5	.	CASSAGLAETQYF	TGTGCCAGCAGCGCAGGACTAGCGGAGACCCAGTACTTC
TRBV20-1	.	TRBJ1-6	many	CSARRGGIRSPLHF	TGCAGTGCTAGACGGGGGGGGATTCGTTCACCCCTCCACTTT
TRBV7-2	.	TRBJ1-1	many	CASSLGGRGSTEAFF	TGTGCCAGCAGCTTAGGTGGCAGGGGTAGCACTGAAGCTTTCTTT
TRBV20-1	.	TRBJ1-5	many	CSARPGDGRLNQPQHF	TGCAGTGCTAGACCCGGGGACGGCCGTCTCAATCAGCCCCAGCATTTT
TRBV9	.	TRBJ2-7	few	CASSVGDEQYF	TGTGCCAGCAGCGTGGGAGACGAGCAGTACTTC
TRBV7-2	.	TRBJ1-2	.	CASSLSGQLYGYTF	TGTGCCAGCAGCTTATCCGGACAGCTCTATGGCTACACCTTC
TRBV5-4	TRBD1	TRBJ1-4	many	CASSSTGTGGEKLFF	TGTGCCAGCAGCAGCACCGGGACAGGGGGTGAAAAACTGTTTTTT
TRBV5-6	.	TRBJ1-6	many	CASSFRDRNSPLHF	TGTGCCAGCAGCTTCCGGGACCGTAATTCACCCCTCCACTTT
TRBV12-3/TRBV12-4	.	TRBJ2-2	.	CASLGGAVTGELFF	TGTGCCAGCCTGGGGGGCGCCGTCACCGGGGAGCTGTTTTTT
TRBV6-1	TRBD1	TRBJ2-1	.	CASSRTGGAYNEQFF	TGTGCCAGCAGTCGGACAGGGGGGGCTTACAATGAGCAGTTCTTC
TRBV10-3	.	TRBJ1-3	.	CAISARSGSGNTIYF	TGTGCCATCAGCGCCCGGTCCGGCTCTGGAAACACCATATATTTT
TRBV6-6	TRBD1	TRBJ1-5	many	CATSDRVNQPQHF	TGTGCCACCTCGGACAGGGTTAATCAGCCCCAGCATTTT
TRBV2	.	TRBJ1-1	many	CASWRVGTEAFF	TGTGCCAGCTGGCGAGTTGGCACTGAAGCTTTCTTT
TRBV7-9	TRBD1	TRBJ1-4	many	CAVRTGTATNEKLFF	TGTGCCGTTAGGACAGGGACTGCAACTAATGAAAAACTGTTTTTT
TRBV30	.	TRBJ2-3	.	CAWSVRGPPDTQYF	TGTGCCTGGAGTGTACGGGGGCCCCCCGATACGCAGTATTTT
TRBV7-3	TRBD2	TRBJ2-1	many	CASSPHPGGWNEQFF	TGTGCCAGCAGCCCCCATCCGGGGGGGTGGAATGAGCAGTTCTTC
TRBV5-5	.	TRBJ2-2	many	CASSYGPLNTGELFF	TGTGCCAGCAGCTATGGACCGCTGAACACCGGGGAGCTGTTTTTT
TRBV7-9	.	TRBJ1-1	many	CASSLAQGAGANTEAFF	TGTGCCAGCAGCTTAGCGCAGGGAGCGGGGGCCAACACTGAAGCTTTCTTT
TRBV3-1	TRBD1	TRBJ2-7	many	CASSGTGAYEQYF	TGTGCCAGTTCCGGGACAGGGGCCTACGAGCAGTACTTC
TRBV5-1	TRBD1	TRBJ1-1	many	CASSWKTGMNTEAFF	TGCGCCAGCAGCTGGAAGACAGGGATGAACACTGAAGCTTTCTTT
TRBV20-1	TRBD2	TRBJ2-7	once	CSASPRTSGDPYEQYF	TGCAGTGCTAGCCCGAGGACTAGCGGGGATCCCTACGAGCAGTACTTC